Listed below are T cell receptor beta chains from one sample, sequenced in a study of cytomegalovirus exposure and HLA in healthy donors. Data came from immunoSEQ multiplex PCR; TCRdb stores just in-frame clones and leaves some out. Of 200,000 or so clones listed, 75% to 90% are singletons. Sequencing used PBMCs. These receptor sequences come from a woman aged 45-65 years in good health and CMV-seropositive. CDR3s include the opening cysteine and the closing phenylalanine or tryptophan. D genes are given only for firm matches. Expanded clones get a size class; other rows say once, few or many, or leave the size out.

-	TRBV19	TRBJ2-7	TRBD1	CASSIDKGTGAYEQYF	TGTGCCAGTAGTATCGATAAAGGGACAGGTGCGTACGAGCAGTACTTC
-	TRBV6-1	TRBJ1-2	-	CASSAQAGALGYTF	TGTGCCAGCAGTGCCCAAGCAGGGGCTCTTGGCTACACCTTC
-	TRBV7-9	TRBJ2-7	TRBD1	CSSSTGQGNYEQYF	TGTTCCAGCAGCACGGGACAGGGGAACTACGAGCAGTACTTC
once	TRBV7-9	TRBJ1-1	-	CASSLLLGSTEAFF	TGTGCCAGCAGCTTGCTCCTGGGGAGCACTGAAGCTTTCTTT
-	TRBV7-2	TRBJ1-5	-	CASSLDTGGSNQPQHF	TGTGCCAGCAGCTTAGATACAGGTGGTAGCAATCAGCCCCAGCATTTT
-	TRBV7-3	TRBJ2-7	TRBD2	CAPSFRPSGGLGRLVEQYF	TGTGCCCCCAGCTTTAGACCTAGCGGGGGCCTGGGGCGGTTAGTCGAGCAGTACTTC
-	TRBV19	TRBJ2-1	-	CASSIGGNTYNEQFF	TGTGCCAGTAGTATAGGGGGCAATACCTACAATGAGCAGTTCTTC
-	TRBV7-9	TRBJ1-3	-	CASSLAGAGPYTIYF	TGTGCCAGCAGCTTAGCGGGGGCAGGCCCTTACACCATATATTTT
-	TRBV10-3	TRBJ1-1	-	CAISESWEGGTEAFF	TGTGCCATCAGTGAGTCTTGGGAAGGGGGAACTGAAGCTTTCTTT
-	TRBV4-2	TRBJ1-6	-	CASSPSQGRLMASPLHF	TGTGCCAGCAGCCCCAGTCAGGGAAGGCTGATGGCTTCACCCCTCCACTTT
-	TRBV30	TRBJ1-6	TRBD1	CAWRNIGQANNSPLHF	TGTGCCTGGAGAAATATAGGACAGGCGAATAATTCACCCCTCCACTTT
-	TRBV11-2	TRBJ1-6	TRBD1	CASSLSFGRGSSYNSPLHF	TGTGCCAGCAGCTTAAGCTTCGGCAGGGGGAGCTCCTATAATTCACCCCTCCACTTT
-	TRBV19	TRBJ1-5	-	CASSARMEQPQHF	TGTGCCAGTAGTGCAAGGATGGAGCAGCCCCAGCATTTT
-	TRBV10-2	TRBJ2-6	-	CASSDRESSGANVLTF	TGCGCCAGCAGTGATCGAGAGAGCTCTGGGGCCAACGTCCTGACTTTC
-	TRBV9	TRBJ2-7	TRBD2	CASSPPGTSGGYSYEQYF	TGTGCCAGCAGCCCCCCCGGGACTAGCGGGGGATACTCCTACGAGCAGTACTTC
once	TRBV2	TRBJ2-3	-	CARDSSTDTQYF	TGTGCCCGGGACTCTAGCACAGATACGCAGTATTTT
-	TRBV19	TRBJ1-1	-	CASSIEGLGQQAFF	TGTGCCAGTAGTATAGAGGGGTTGGGGCAGCAAGCTTTCTTT
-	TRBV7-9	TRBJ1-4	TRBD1	CASSGYRGEKLFF	TGTGCCAGCAGCGGTTACAGGGGTGAAAAACTGTTTTTT
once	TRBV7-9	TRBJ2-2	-	CASRLSGTNTGELFF	TGTGCCAGCAGGCTGAGCGGAACGAACACCGGGGAGCTGTTTTTT
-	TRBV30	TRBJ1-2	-	CAWSVGGGLLGYGYTF	TGTGCCTGGAGTGTAGGCGGGGGGCTCTTAGGTTATGGCTACACCTTC
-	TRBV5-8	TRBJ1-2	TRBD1	CASSPGGHGYTF	TGTGCCAGCAGCCCAGGGGGCCATGGCTACACCTTC
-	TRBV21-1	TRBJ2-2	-	CASSQNGTGYWGAGELFF	TGTGCCAGCAGCCAAAACGGGACAGGGTATTGGGGGGCCGGGGAGCTGTTTTTT
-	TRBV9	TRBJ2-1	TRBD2	CASSVAQTSGMNEQFF	TGTGCCAGCAGCGTAGCGCAGACTAGCGGGATGAATGAGCAGTTCTTC
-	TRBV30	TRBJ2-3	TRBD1	CAWDRGEDTQYF	TGTGCCTGGGACAGGGGGGAGGATACGCAGTATTTT
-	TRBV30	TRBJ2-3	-	CAWSYSGVVGTDTQYF	TGTGCCTGGAGTTATTCAGGGGTCGTGGGCACAGATACGCAGTATTTT
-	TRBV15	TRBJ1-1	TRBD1	CATSISFNRQGGTEAFF	TGTGCCACCAGCATTAGCTTTAATAGACAGGGGGGCACTGAAGCTTTCTTT
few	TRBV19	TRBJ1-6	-	CASRWGERYNSPLHF	TGTGCCAGTAGGTGGGGAGAACGCTATAATTCACCCCTCCACTTT
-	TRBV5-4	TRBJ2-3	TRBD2	CASSLKRGRSSTDTQYF	TGTGCCAGCAGCCTCAAGCGGGGGCGGTCTAGCACAGATACGCAGTATTTT
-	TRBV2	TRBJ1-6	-	CASMRQGTNSPLHF	TGTGCCAGCATGCGGCAGGGAACTAATTCACCCCTCCACTTT
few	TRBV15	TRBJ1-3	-	CATSRDSDTIYF	TGTGCCACCAGCAGAGACTCAGACACCATATATTTT
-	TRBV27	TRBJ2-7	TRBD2	CASSPQRLAGAPEQYF	TGTGCCAGCAGTCCCCAAAGACTAGCGGGGGCCCCTGAGCAGTACTTC
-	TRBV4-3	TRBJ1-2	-	CASSQEEGANYGYTF	TGCGCCAGCAGCCAAGAAGAGGGAGCTAACTATGGCTACACCTTC
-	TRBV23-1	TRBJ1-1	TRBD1	CASSQAQGVGNTEAFF	TGCGCCAGCAGTCAAGCACAGGGGGTTGGGAACACTGAAGCTTTCTTT
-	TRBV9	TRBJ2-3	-	CASSPPGTDTQYF	TGTGCCAGCAGCCCCCCGGGGACAGATACGCAGTATTTT
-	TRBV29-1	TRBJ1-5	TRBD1	CSVERQGGGGNQPQHF	TGCAGCGTTGAAAGACAGGGGGGGGGTGGCAATCAGCCCCAGCATTTT
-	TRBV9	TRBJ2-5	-	CASSVWGGAGETQYF	TGTGCCAGCAGCGTATGGGGGGGGGCGGGAGAGACCCAGTACTTC
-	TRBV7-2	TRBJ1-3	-	CASSLQVSGNTIYF	TGTGCCAGCAGCCTACAGGTCTCTGGAAACACCATATATTTT
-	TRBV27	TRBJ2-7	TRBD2	CASRTSGGHEQYF	TGTGCCAGTAGGACTAGCGGGGGTCACGAGCAGTACTTC
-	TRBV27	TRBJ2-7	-	CASRPGVGFLYEQYF	TGTGCCAGCAGGCCAGGGGTGGGGTTCTTATACGAGCAGTACTTC
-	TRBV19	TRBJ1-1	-	CASLLQSNTEAFF	TGTGCCAGTTTGTTACAGTCGAACACTGAAGCTTTCTTT
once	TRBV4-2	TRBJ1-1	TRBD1	CASSHRQGAYTEAFF	TGTGCCAGCAGCCACCGCCAGGGGGCGTACACTGAAGCTTTCTTT
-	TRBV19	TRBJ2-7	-	CASREGVSYSYEQYF	TGTGCCAGTAGGGAGGGTGTAAGCTACTCCTACGAGCAGTACTTC
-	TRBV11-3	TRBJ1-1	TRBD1	CASSLGRTGVNTEAFF	TGTGCCAGCAGCTTAGGCCGGACAGGGGTGAACACTGAAGCTTTCTTT
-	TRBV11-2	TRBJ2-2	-	CASSRRTAGELFF	TGTGCCAGCAGCCGAAGGACAGCCGGGGAGCTGTTTTTT